The entry below describes one T cell receptor beta chain. These data originate in a study of blood T cell repertoires in COVID-19. Overall study: Samples came from the United States, Italy and Spain, spanning acute and convalescent COVID-19. PBMCs, B-cell-depleted T cells, or T cells provided the cDNA or gDNA that made up the material.

CDR1 is SGHTA and CDR2 is FQGNSA in the germline V gene. The ends lost 0 bases at V and 5 bases at J; junction bases unmatched: 6. There are 15 residues in the CDR3. TCRdb keeps only in-frame clones here, not all; method: immunoSEQ multiplex PCR. Among about 80,000 clones listed, around 90% were seen once. V is TRBV7-2 and J is TRBJ1-2, with 7 bases aligning to TRBD1. The TCR was taken from a woman aged 80 or over with active or convalescent COVID-19. The specimen was peripheral blood. The CDR3 sequence: CASSLAQGVGYGYTF. Written as DNA, the CDR3 is TGTGCCAGCAGCTTAGCGCAGGGGGTAGGATATGGCTACACCTTC.